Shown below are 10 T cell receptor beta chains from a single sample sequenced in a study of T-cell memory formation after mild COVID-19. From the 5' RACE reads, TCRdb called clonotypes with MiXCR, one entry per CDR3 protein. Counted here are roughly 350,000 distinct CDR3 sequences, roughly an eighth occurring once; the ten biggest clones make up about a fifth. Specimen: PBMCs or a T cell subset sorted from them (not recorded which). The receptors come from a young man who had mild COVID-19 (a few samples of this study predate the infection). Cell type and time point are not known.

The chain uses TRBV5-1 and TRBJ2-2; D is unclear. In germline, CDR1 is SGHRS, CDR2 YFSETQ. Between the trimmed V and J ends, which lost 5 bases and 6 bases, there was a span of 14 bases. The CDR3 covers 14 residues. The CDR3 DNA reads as TGCGCCAGCAGGTTTGGGCTCTCCCCCGGGGAGCTGTTTTTT. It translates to CASRFGLSPGELFF.

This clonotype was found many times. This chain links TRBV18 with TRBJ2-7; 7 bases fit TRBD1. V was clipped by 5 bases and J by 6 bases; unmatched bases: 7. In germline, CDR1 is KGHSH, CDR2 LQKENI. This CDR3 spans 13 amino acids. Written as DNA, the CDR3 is TGTGCCAGCTCATCAACAGGGGTTAGCGAGCAGTACTTC. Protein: CASSSTGVSEQYF.

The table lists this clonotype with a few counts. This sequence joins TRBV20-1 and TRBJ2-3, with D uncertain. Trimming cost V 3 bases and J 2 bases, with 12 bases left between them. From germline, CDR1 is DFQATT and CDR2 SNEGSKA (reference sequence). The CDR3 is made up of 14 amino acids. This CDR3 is CSASGSLHTDTQYF. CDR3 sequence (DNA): TGCAGTGCTAGTGGTAGTCTCCACACAGATACGCAGTATTTT.

CDR3 DNA sequence: TGTGCCAGCAAGCCGGGACAGTACTCCTACGAGCAGTACTTC. Its translation is CASKPGQYSYEQYF. This chain connects TRBV7-2 to TRBJ2-7; TRBD1 agrees at 7 bases. Looked up from germline, CDR1 is SGHTA and CDR2 is FQGNSA. V shed 7 bases, J shed 0 bases, and the junction held 6 bases outside the gene matches. CDR3 length equals 14 residues. Together with reference TRBV7-2 and TRBJ2-7, the CDR3 gives the full variable domain: GAGVSQSPSNKVTEKGKDVELRCDPISGHTALYWYRQSLGQGLEFLIYFQGNSAPDKSGLPSDRFSAERTGGSVSTLTIQRTQQEDSAVYLCASKPGQYSYEQYFGPGTRLTVT.

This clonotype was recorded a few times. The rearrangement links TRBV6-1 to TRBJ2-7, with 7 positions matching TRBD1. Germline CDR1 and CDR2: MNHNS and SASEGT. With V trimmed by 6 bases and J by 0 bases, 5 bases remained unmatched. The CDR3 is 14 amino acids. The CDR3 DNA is TGTGCCAGCAGGACAGGGTTCCACTCCTACGAGCAGTACGTC. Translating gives CASRTGFHSYEQYV.

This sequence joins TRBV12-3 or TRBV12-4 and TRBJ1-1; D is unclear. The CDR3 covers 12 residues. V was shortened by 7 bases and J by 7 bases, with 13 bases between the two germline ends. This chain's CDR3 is CASTLGLFEAFF. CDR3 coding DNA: TGTGCCAGCACTTTGGGATTGTTTGAAGCTTTCTTT.

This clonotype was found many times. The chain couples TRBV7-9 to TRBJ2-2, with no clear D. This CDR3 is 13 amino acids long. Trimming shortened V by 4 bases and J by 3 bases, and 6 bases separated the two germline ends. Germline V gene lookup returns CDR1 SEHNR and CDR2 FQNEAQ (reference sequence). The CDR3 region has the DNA TGTGCCAGCAGCTCTATATACACCGGGGAGCTGTTTTTT. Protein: CASSSIYTGELFF. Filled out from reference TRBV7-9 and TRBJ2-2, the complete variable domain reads DTGVSQNPRHKITKRGQNVTFRCDPISEHNRLYWYRQTLGQGPEFLTYFQNEAQLEKSRLLSDRFSAERPKGSFSTLEIQRTEQGDSAMYLCASSSIYTGELFFGEGSRLTVL.

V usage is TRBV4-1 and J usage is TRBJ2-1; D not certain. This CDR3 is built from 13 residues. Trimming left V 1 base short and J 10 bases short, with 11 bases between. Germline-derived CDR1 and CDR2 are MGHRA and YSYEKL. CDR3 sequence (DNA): TGCGCCAGCAGCCAAGTTGTAGTTGAGGAGCAGTTCTTC. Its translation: CASSQVVVEEQFF.

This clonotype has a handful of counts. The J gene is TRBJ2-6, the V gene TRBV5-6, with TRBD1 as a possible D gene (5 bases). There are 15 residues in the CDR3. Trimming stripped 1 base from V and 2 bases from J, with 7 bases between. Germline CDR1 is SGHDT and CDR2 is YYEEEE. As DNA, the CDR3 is TGTGCCAGCAGCTTGATAGGGGCTGGGGCCAACGTCCTGACTTTC. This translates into CASSLIGAGANVLTF.

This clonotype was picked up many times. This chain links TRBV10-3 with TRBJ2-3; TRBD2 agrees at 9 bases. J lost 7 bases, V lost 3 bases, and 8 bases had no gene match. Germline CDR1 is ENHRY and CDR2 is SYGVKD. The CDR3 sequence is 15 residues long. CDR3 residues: CAISEGLAGFYTQYF. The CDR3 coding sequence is TGTGCCATCAGTGAAGGGCTAGCGGGGTTCTATACGCAGTATTTT.